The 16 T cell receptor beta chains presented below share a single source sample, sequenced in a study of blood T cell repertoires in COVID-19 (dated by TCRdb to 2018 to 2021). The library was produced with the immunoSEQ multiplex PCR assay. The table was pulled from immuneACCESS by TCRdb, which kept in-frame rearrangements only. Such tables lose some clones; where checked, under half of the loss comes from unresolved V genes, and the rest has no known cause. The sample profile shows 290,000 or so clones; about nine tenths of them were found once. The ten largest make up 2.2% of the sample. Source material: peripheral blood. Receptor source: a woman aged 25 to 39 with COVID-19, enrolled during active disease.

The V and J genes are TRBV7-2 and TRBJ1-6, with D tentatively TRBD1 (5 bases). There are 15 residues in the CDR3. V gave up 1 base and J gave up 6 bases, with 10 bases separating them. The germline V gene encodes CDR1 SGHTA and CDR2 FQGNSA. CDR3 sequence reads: CASSLVDQGNSPLHF. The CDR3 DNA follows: TGTGCCAGCAGCTTAGTGGATCAGGGTAATTCACCCCTCCACTTT. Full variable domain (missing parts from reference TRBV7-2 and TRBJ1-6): GAGVSQSPSNKVTEKGKDVELRCDPISGHTALYWYRQSLGQGLEFLIYFQGNSAPDKSGLPSDRFSAERTGGSVSTLTIQRTQQEDSAVYLCASSLVDQGNSPLHFGNGTRLTVT.

Written as DNA, the CDR3 is TGTGCCACCAGTGGTTTCGATGGCTACACCTTC. Protein: CATSGFDGYTF. The rearrangement uses TRBV24-1 and TRBJ1-2, with D unresolved. Between the trimmed V and J ends, which lost 5 bases and 6 bases, there was a span of 6 bases. Germline-derived CDR1 and CDR2 are KGHDR and SFDVKD. This CDR3 region has 11 residues.

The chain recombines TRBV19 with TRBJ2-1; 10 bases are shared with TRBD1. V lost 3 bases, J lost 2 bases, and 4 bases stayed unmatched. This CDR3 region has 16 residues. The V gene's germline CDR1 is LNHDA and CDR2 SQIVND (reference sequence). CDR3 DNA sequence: TGTGCCAGTAGTATTGGGACAGGGGTTACCTACAATGAGCAGTTCTTC. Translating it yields CASSIGTGVTYNEQFF.

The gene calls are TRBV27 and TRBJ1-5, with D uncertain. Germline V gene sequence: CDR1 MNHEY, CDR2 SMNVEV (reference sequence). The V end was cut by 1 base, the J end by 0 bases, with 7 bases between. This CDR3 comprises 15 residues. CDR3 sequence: CASSLLHLSNQPQHF. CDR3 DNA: TGTGCCAGCAGTTTATTACACCTTAGCAATCAGCCCCAGCATTTT.

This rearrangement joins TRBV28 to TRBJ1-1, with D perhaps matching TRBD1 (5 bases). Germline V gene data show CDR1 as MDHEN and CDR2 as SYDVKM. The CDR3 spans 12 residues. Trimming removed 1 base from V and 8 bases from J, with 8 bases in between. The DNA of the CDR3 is TGTGCCAGCAGTTTATCGAACAGGGAAGCTTTCTTT. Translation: CASSLSNREAFF.

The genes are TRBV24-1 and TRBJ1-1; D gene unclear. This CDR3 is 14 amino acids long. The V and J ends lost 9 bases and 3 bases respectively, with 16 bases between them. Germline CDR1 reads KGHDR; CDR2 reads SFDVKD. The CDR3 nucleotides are TGTGCCACCCTTTTCAAGCGGAATTACACTGAAGCTTTCTTT. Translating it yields CATLFKRNYTEAFF.

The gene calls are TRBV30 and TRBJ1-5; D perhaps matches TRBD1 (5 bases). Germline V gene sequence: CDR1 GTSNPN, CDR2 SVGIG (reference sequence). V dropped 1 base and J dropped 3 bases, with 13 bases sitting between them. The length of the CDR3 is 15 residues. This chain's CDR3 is CAWSGRGIDNQPQHF. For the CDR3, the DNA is TGTGCCTGGAGTGGACGGGGGATAGACAATCAGCCCCAGCATTTT.

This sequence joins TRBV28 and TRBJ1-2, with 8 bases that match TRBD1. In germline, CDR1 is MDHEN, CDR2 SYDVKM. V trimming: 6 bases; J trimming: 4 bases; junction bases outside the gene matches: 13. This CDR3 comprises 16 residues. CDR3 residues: CASRPPPGQGSYGYTF. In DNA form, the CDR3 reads TGTGCCAGCAGGCCCCCCCCCGGACAGGGTAGCTATGGCTACACCTTC.

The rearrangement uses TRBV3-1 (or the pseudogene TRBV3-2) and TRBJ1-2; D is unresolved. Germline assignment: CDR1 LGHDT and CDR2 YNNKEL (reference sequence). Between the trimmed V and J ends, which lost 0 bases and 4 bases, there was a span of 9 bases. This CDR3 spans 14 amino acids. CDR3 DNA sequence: TGTGCCAGCAGCCAAGACACCAGATCCTATGGCTACACCTTC. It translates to CASSQDTRSYGYTF.

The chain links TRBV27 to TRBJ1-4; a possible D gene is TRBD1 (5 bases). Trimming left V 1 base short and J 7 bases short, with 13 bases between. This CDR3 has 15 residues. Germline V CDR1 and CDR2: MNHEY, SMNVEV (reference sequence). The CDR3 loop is CASSLFVGQGEKLFF. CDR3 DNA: TGTGCCAGCAGTTTATTTGTGGGGCAAGGTGAAAAACTGTTTTTT.

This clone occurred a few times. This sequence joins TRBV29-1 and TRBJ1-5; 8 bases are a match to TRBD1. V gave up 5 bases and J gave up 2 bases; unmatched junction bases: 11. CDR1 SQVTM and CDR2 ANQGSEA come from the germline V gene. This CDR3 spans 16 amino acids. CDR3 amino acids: CSVMQTGEFGNQPQHF. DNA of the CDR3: TGCAGCGTTATGCAGACAGGGGAGTTTGGCAATCAGCCCCAGCATTTT. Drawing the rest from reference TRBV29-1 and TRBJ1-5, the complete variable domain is SAVISQKPSRDICQRGTSLTIQCQVDSQVTMMFWYRQQPGQSLTLIATANQGSEATYESGFVIDKFPISRPNLTFSTLTVSNMSPEDSSIYLCSVMQTGEFGNQPQHFGDGTRLSIL.

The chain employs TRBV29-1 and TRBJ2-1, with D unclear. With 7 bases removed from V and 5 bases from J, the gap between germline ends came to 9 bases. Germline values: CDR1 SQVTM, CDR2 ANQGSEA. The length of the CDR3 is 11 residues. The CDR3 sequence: CSASEHNEQFF. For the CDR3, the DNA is TGCAGCGCCAGCGAGCACAATGAGCAGTTCTTC.

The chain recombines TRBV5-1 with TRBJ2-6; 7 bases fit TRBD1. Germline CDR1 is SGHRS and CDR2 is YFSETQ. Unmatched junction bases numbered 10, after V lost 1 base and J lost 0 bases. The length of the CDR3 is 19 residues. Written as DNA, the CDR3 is TGCGCCAGCAGCTTGTGGGTCACAGGGGCGACCTCTGGGGCCAACGTCCTGACTTTC. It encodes CASSLWVTGATSGANVLTF.

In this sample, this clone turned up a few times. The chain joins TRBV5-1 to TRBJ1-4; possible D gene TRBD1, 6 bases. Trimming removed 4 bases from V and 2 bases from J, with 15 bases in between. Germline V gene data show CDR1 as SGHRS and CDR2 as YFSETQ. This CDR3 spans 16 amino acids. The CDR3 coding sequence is TGCGCCAGCAGCCTGGACAGTTTTACCACTAATGAAAAACTGTTTTTT. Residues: CASSLDSFTTNEKLFF.

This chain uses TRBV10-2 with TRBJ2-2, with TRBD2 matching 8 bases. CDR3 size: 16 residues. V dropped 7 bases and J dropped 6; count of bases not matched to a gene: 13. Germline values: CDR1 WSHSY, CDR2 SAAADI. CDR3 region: CASKEAGAGLAGELFF. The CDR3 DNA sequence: TGCGCCAGCAAGGAAGCGGGAGCGGGGTTGGCCGGGGAGCTGTTTTTT.

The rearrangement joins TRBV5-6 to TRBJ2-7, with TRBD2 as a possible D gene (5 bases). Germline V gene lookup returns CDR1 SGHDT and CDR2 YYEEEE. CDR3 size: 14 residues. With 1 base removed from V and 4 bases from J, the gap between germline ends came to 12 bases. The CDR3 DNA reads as TGTGCCAGCAGCTTGTTCGGGATTCGGTACGAGCAGTACTTC. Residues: CASSLFGIRYEQYF.